A single T cell receptor beta chain is shown here with its context. In the authors' workflow: Reference gene primer amplification gave estimated nucleated cell counts. Profiling relied on immunoSEQ multiplex PCR, and the TCRdb table lists in-frame clones only, not all of them. V and J calls and clone size are those listed in that table; D and trimming were worked out from the DNA. The data contain about 170,000 clones, almost 85% of them singletons. The data were obtained in a study of blood T cell repertoires in COVID-19. On the study more broadly: PBMCs, B-cell-depleted T cells, or T cells were the source of the cDNA or gDNA that made up the material.

V gave up 3 bases and J gave up 3 bases; unmatched junction bases: 2. This CDR3 contains 15 residues. Germline V lookup: CDR1 LGHNA, CDR2 YNFKEQ. The chain couples TRBV4-2 to TRBJ2-6, with 7 bases identical to TRBD1. The source is a man aged 35 to 55 who had recovered from COVID-19. The sequencing input was peripheral blood. Here the CDR3 DNA reads TGTGCCAGCAGCCACGACAGGGATGGGGCCAACGTCCTGACTTTC. This codes for CASSHDRDGANVLTF.